A selection of T cell receptor beta chains follows, all from one sample in a study of shared clonotypes between healthy human individuals. Some clones are missing from TCRdb's copy, which holds only in-frame ones; the method was immunoSEQ multiplex PCR. This table holds about 1.1 million clones, about 84% found once. The material sequenced was memory CD4+ T cells from PBMCs. The receptors here all came from a young man in good health. Some clones in this sample may be carry-over from other donors' samples. Each CDR3 is given with its conserved first and last residue. D genes are given only for firm matches. Only some rows state a clone size, as once, few, many or a class for expanded clones.

TRBJ1-4 | . | TRBV11-2 | TRBD1 | TGTGCCAGCAGCTTAGATGGCAGGGGGAATGAAAAACTGTTTTTT | CASSLDGRGNEKLFF
TRBJ1-2 | . | TRBV28 | . | TGTGCCAGCAGTCCCTACCTGGGGGATTCCTATGGCTACACCTTC | CASSPYLGDSYGYTF
TRBJ2-5 | few | TRBV28 | . | TGTGCCAGCAGTCCCAGTGGGCAAGAGACCCAGTACTTC | CASSPSGQETQYF
TRBJ2-6 | . | TRBV28 | . | TGTGCCAGCAGGAGGGATCCCGGGGCCAACGTCCTGACTTTC | CASRRDPGANVLTF
TRBJ2-7 | . | TRBV5-1 | . | TGCGCCAGCAGCTTGGAAAGACAATCCTACGAGCAGTACTTC | CASSLERQSYEQYF
TRBJ1-1 | . | TRBV9 | . | TGTGCCAGCAGCCCTTATGTAGGGGGCACTGAAGCTTTCTTT | CASSPYVGGTEAFF
TRBJ2-7 | . | TRBV4-1 | TRBD1 | TGCGCCAGCAGCCTAAAAGAGTTGGGACAGGGCTACGAGCAGTACTTC | CASSLKELGQGYEQYF
TRBJ2-1 | . | TRBV20-1 | . | TGCAGTGCTCCCGGCAATGAGCAGTTCTTC | CSAPGNEQFF
TRBJ1-2 | few | TRBV6-5 | . | TGTGCCAGCAGTCGCGGGACGGCGGGGCTAGCTGGCTACACCTTC | CASSRGTAGLAGYTF
TRBJ2-3 | . | TRBV7-3 | . | TGTGCCAGCAGCCGCTCGGCAGGCACAGATACGCAGTATTTT | CASSRSAGTDTQYF
TRBJ2-3 | . | TRBV15 | TRBD2 | TGTGCCACCAGCAGAGATCGGCAGGGAGGGGATACGCAGTATTTT | CATSRDRQGGDTQYF
TRBJ2-5 | many | TRBV30 | . | TGTGCCTGGAGTTCCCCGGGACTCCCAAAGTACTTC | CAWSSPGLPKYF
TRBJ2-7 | few | TRBV18 | . | TGTGCCAGCTCACCCAGCTGGACCGAGGCCTACGAGCAGTACTTC | CASSPSWTEAYEQYF
TRBJ1-5 | . | TRBV5-8 | . | TGTGCCAGCAGCTCTCAGGGGTGGAATCAGCCCCAGCATTTT | CASSSQGWNQPQHF
TRBJ2-1 | few | TRBV28 | . | TGTGCCAGCACCCGCGCGAGCCAATGGTACAATGAGCAGTTCTTC | CASTRASQWYNEQFF
TRBJ2-1 | . | TRBV6-5 | TRBD1 | TGTGCCAGCAGTATCACAGGGGCCCGTGAGCAGTTCTTC | CASSITGAREQFF
TRBJ1-5 | once | TRBV30 | TRBD1 | TGTGCCTGGAGTGTAGCGGGACAGGGGTTTCAGCCCCAGCATTTT | CAWSVAGQGFQPQHF
TRBJ2-1 | . | TRBV18 | . | TGTGCCAGCTCACCCAATGCTGGGACCTACAATGAGCAGTTCTTC | CASSPNAGTYNEQFF
TRBJ1-3 | . | TRBV2 | . | TGTGCCAGCGCCGTCGGACTATCTGGAAACACCATATATTTT | CASAVGLSGNTIYF
TRBJ1-2 | . | TRBV2 | . | TGTGCCAGCAGTGAGGGTTTGTATGGCTACACCTTC | CASSEGLYGYTF
TRBJ2-5 | . | TRBV18 | . | TGTGCCAGCTCACCATTCCAGGGTGAAGAGACCCAGTACTTC | CASSPFQGEETQYF
TRBJ2-7 | . | TRBV5-6 | . | TGTGCCAGCAGCTTCATCGGGACCTACGAGCAGTACTTC | CASSFIGTYEQYF
TRBJ2-2 | . | TRBV10-3 | . | TGTGCCATCATGAACAGGGAAGCGAACACCGGGGAGCTGTTTTTT | CAIMNREANTGELFF
TRBJ1-2 | few | TRBV28 | TRBD1 | TGTGCCAGCAGGGCCCCGGGACAGGGTGGCTACACCTTC | CASRAPGQGGYTF